The sequence of this T cell receptor (beta chain) was determined in a study of response to subunit inactivated influenza vaccine. Germline V gene sequence: CDR1 MNHNS, CDR2 SASEGT. Trimming took 8 bases from V and 0 from J; bases not matched to a gene: 6. CDR3 length equals 14 residues. One entry per CDR3 protein, called by TCRdb with MiXCR from the RT-PCR reads. The sample has some 850,000 distinct CDR3 sequences; roughly 20% are singletons. The sample holds a few counts of this clonotype. Its antigen is unknown. Findings and caveats of the study: The authors suggested that few new T cells are recruited per seasonal influenza vaccination.

The sample here was PBMCs from blood, taken about 5 days after vaccination. The V gene is TRBV6-1, the J gene TRBJ2-7, with 8 bases lining up with TRBD2. The clonotype comes from a man aged 50-59 years who received an inactivated influenza vaccine. CDR3 sequence reads: CASVQRGTSYEQYF. The CDR3 bases are TGTGCCAGCGTGCAGCGGGGGACCTCCTACGAGCAGTACTTC.